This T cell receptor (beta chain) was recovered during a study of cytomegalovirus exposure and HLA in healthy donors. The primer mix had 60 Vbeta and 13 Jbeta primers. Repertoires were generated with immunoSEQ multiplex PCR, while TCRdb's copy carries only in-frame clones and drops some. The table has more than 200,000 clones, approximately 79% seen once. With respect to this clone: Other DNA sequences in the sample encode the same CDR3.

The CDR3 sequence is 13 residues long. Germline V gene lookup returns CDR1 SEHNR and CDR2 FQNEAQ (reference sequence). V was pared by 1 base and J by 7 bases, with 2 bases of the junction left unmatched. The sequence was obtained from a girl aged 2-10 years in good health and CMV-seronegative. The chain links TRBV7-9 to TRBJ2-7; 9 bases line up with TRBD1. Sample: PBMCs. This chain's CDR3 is CASSLEGTGEQYF. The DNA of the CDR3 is TGTGCCAGCAGCTTAGAAGGGACAGGGGAGCAGTACTTC.